The text below deals with one T cell receptor beta chain. Its antigen is currently unknown. This sample stems from a study of post-analysis software for immune sequencing data. TCR beta cDNA libraries included unique molecular identifiers. TCRdb ran MiXCR on the PCR reads and lists one entry per CDR3 protein. The sample lists 820,000 or so distinct CDR3 sequences; about 57% were seen once. General study points: Patients used about five TRBV segments, including TRBV5-6, TRBV5-1 and TRBV20-1, more often than controls.

Germline-derived CDR1 and CDR2 are MNHEY and SVGAGI. Trimming took 6 bases from V and 4 from J, leaving 15 bases between them. The CDR3 is made up of 14 amino acids. This receptor was identified in a girl between 10 and 17 years old with multiple sclerosis. Specimen: blood. The gene calls are TRBV6-5 and TRBJ1-2, with D unclear. DNA of the CDR3: TGTGCCAGCAGAAGATACAACTTGGGCTATGGCTACACCTTC. This translates into CASRRYNLGYGYTF.